This is a list of T cell receptor beta chains from one sample in a study of shared clonotypes between healthy human individuals. The repertoire was sequenced with immunoSEQ multiplex PCR; TCRdb's copy has only in-frame clones and lacks some. In the table there are 2 million to 2.5 million clones, under 97% of which are singletons. Sequencing was carried out using naive CD4+ T cells sorted from blood. The receptors derive from a man younger than 35 in good health. Each CDR3 is given with its conserved first and last residue. The D gene is left open where the match is weak.

d_call	v_call	cdr3_length	cdr3_aa
.	TRBV7-6	13	CASSLGEGYEQYF
TRBD1	TRBV6-5	13	CASSPLPGQIEHF
.	TRBV5-1	14	CASSLAFGTGELFF
.	TRBV7-3	13	CASSLGTTDTQYF
.	TRBV10-3	12	CASGPANTEAFF
TRBD2	TRBV18	14	CASSSQGTSDEQYF
.	TRBV6-6	14	CASSLQMTFNEQFF
.	TRBV6-5	14	CASSGLYNSYEQYF
TRBD2	TRBV6-1	21	CASSEFEELAGGLGGGDTQYF
TRBD2	TRBV7-2	15	CASSRVSGSSNEQFF
.	TRBV6-5	11	CASKSGNTIYF
TRBD1	TRBV5-4	16	CASSSATGGYSTEAFF
TRBD1	TRBV5-1	16	CASSRISGTGGGIQYF
.	TRBV5-1	14	CASSAGGLLDTQYF
.	TRBV4-3	17	CASSQEGNSPMNTEAFF
TRBD2	TRBV30	14	CAWSVRTSGPPQYF
TRBD1	TRBV5-5	14	CASSAWTGAREQYF
.	TRBV28	15	CASSLLAGVGYGYTF
.	TRBV28	13	CASSEAGRETQYF
.	TRBV9	15	CASSVDFGPGNTIYF
.	TRBV11-2	12	CASSPLGGELFF
.	TRBV10-3	12	CAISVGQETQYF
.	TRBV5-1	16	CASSLVPAALNTEAFF
.	TRBV2	13	CASRLVISGELFF
.	TRBV10-2	12	CASRAGNTEAFF
TRBD1	TRBV6-5	12	CASRSTGAEQYF
TRBD1	TRBV6-5	14	CASSLTGYNSPLHF
.	TRBV9	14	CASSAYSSNQPQHF
.	TRBV7-9	13	CALGREISYEQYF